Below, 9 T cell receptor beta chains from the same sample are listed, as sequenced in a study of neoadjuvant nivolumab and ipilimumab in lung cancer. Profiled with immunoSEQ multiplex PCR; TCRdb holds only in-frame clones, not every one. The profile shows 6,000 to 8,500 clones, roughly 84% of them singletons. The material was tumor tissue, obtained after neoadjuvant nivolumab, alone or with ipilimumab, at or shortly before surgery. The receptors come from an adult with non-small cell lung cancer.

The chain employs TRBV2 and TRBJ1-1; D may be TRBD1 (6 bases). CDR3 length: 11 residues. Trimming removed 5 bases at V and 11 bases at J, with 12 bases between. Germline CDR1 and CDR2: SNHLY and FYNNEI. In nucleotides, the CDR3 is TGTGCCAGCAGTACCGACAGGTTCGCTTTCTTT. Amino acid sequence: CASSTDRFAFF.

The chain combines TRBV11-1 with TRBJ2-1; possible D gene TRBD1, 6 bases. V was cut by 1 base and J by 0 bases, with 7 bases left in between. This CDR3 region has 15 residues. Germline V lookup: CDR1 SGHAT, CDR2 FQDESV (reference sequence). CDR3 sequence: CASSLGRGSYNEQFF. CDR3 nucleotide sequence: TGTGCCAGCAGCTTAGGCAGGGGCTCCTACAATGAGCAGTTCTTC.

The chain carries TRBV6-5 and TRBJ2-7, with 9 nucleotides matching TRBD1. The junction had 5 bases not matched to a gene; V was cut back by 2 bases and J by 3 bases. The V gene's germline CDR1 is MNHEY and CDR2 SVGAGI. The CDR3 is 15 residues long. This CDR3 reads CASSYDGTGNYEQYF. In DNA, the CDR3 is TGTGCCAGCAGTTACGATGGGACAGGGAACTACGAGCAGTACTTC.

CDR3 region: CASSVGTAYQETQYF. The CDR3, as DNA: TGTGCCAGCAGCGTCGGGACAGCGTACCAAGAGACCCAGTACTTC. The chain employs TRBV7-2 and TRBJ2-5; 7 nucleotides match TRBD1. The CDR3 sequence is 15 residues long. After removal of 5 bases from V and 0 bases from J, the junction contained 6 bases not matched to a gene. From germline, CDR1 is SGHTA and CDR2 FQGNSA.

This chain joins TRBV7-2 and TRBJ2-7, with 8 bases matching TRBD2. Trimming cost V 1 base and J 0 bases; bases outside gene matches: 11. CDR3 length: 18 amino acids. The germline V gene has CDR1 SGHTA and CDR2 FQGNSA. The DNA for the CDR3 is TGTGCCAGCAGCTTAGAAGTAGCGGGGACTACCCACTCCTACGAGCAGTACTTC. Amino acids: CASSLEVAGTTHSYEQYF.

The chain couples TRBV18 to TRBJ1-3; D call uncertain. Germline loops: CDR1 KGHSH, CDR2 LQKENI. Trimming pared 1 base from V and 0 bases from J, leaving 13 bases between. This CDR3 has 17 residues. CDR3 loop: CASSPRQALSSGNTIYF. As DNA, the CDR3 is TGTGCCAGCTCACCACGGCAGGCCCTGAGCTCTGGAAACACCATATATTTT.

The CDR3 bases are TGTGCCAGCAGCTTGGGCCAGAAAGAGACCCAGTACTTC. It specifies CASSLGQKETQYF. The chain is built from TRBV11-2 and TRBJ2-5, with unresolved D. V lost 3 bases and J 3 bases, leaving 8 bases between the germline ends. CDR3 size: 13 residues. Germline CDR1 reads SGHAT; CDR2 reads FQNNGV.

This chain links TRBV7-2 with TRBJ2-1, with D possibly being TRBD1 or TRBD2 (5 bases each). Germline loops: CDR1 SGHTA, CDR2 FQGNSA. This CDR3 is 14 amino acids long. Deletions cut 6 bases from V and 3 bases from J, with 12 bases between. DNA for the CDR3: TGTGCCAGCAGGCCGGGACGTAACTACAATGAGCAGTTCTTC. It translates to CASRPGRNYNEQFF.

In DNA form, the CDR3 reads TGTGCCAGCAGCCCCTGGACAGCCACAGATACGCAGTATTTT. Its protein is CASSPWTATDTQYF. The V and J genes are TRBV6-5 and TRBJ2-3, with D perhaps TRBD1 (6 bases). Germline CDR1 is MNHEY and CDR2 is SVGAGI. The CDR3 spans 14 residues. Trimming left V 6 bases short and J 2 bases short, with 12 bases between.